This T cell receptor beta chain appears in the sequencing data of a study of long-term antiretroviral therapy in people with HIV. The CDR3 has 15 residues. In germline, CDR1 is LNHDA, CDR2 SQIVND (reference sequence). The V segment lost 3 bases and the J segment 3 bases; nucleotides outside the gene matches: 4. At survey level, the immunoSEQ assay was run in its v3.0 version. The method was immunoSEQ multiplex PCR; TCRdb's version includes in-frame clones alone and lacks a portion of them. This sample has 25,000 to 35,000 clones; around 95% occur once, and the top ten carry 3.1%. The input for sequencing was unsorted PBMCs, taken 5.3 years after starting antiretroviral therapy. The V and J genes are TRBV19 and TRBJ1-2; 10 bases line up with TRBD1. This TCR was recovered from a man aged 45-65 years with HIV. This CDR3 is CASSIGGQGHYGYTF. The CDR3 DNA sequence: TGTGCCAGTAGTATCGGGGGACAGGGGCACTATGGCTACACCTTC.